The clone carrying this TCR beta chain was detected ten times or more. The antigen is undetermined. The time point here: newly diagnosed GD, antithyroid drugs for less than 3 months. Following extraction of RNA from PBMCs, that RNA was used to make the TCR library. CDR3 regions were amplified by Arm-PCR using iRepertoire HTBI primers to build TCR beta libraries. TCRdb re-called the multiplex PCR reads with MiXCR, one entry per CDR3 protein. The data contain more than 300,000 distinct CDR3 sequences, around 16% of them seen just once; the ten biggest clones take up 22%. This entry belongs to a study of regulatory T cells in long-lasting Graves disease. Study-level points and caveats: Persistent Graves' patients had lower TCR diversity than newly diagnosed ones. Owing to a sample size that was small, accuracy may have been reduced.

This clonotype originated in a female donor with Graves disease. Here the sequenced sample was peripheral blood mononuclear cells (PBMCs), taken at new diagnosis, from a patient treated with antithyroid drugs.

The CDR3 protein is CASSLVREATEAFF. The CDR3 DNA is TGTGCCAGCAGCTTGGTGCGAGAGGCCACTGAAGCTTTCTTT. The V call is TRBV5-8, the J call TRBJ1-1; D ambiguous. CDR1 and CDR2 (germline): SGHTS, YDEGEE. The V end was cut by 0 bases, the J end by 4 bases, with 10 bases between. The CDR3 extends over 14 amino acids.